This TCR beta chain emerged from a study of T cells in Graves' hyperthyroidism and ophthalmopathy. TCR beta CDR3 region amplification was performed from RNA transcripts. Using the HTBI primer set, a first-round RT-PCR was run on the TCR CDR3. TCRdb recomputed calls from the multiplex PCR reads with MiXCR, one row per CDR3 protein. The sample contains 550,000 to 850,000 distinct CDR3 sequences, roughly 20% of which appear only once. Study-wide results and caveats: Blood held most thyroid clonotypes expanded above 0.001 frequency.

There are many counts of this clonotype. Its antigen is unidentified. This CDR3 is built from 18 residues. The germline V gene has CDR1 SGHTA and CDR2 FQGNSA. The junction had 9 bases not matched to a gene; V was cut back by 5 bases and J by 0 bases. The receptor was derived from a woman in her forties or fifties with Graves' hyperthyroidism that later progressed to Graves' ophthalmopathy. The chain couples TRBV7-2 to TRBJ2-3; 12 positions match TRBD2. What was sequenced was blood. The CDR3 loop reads CASSGRLAGARSTDTQYF. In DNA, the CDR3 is TGTGCCAGCAGCGGCCGACTAGCGGGGGCCCGAAGCACAGATACGCAGTATTTT.